This T cell receptor beta chain is from a study of patients and donors after allogeneic stem cell transplantation. Germline V gene data show CDR1 as DFQATT and CDR2 as SNEGSKA (reference sequence). The CDR3 loop spans 12 amino acids. The junction had 0 bases not matched to a gene; V was cut back by 3 bases and J by 6 bases. This clonotype appeared a few times. Each CDR3 protein gets one entry after TCRdb re-called the RT-PCR reads with MiXCR. The sample lists about 960,000 distinct CDR3 sequences; approximately 19% were seen once. J is TRBJ2-2 and V is TRBV20-1, with 8 positions matching TRBD2. This TCR came from a human donor who was either an allogeneic HSCT recipient or a stem cell or donor lymphocyte infusion donor (not recorded which). It is not recorded whose cells these are; they may come from a transplant donor. Sequencing was done on a sample of blood, either unsorted or a sorted T cell fraction (not recorded which). CDR3 in DNA: TGCAGTGCTAGCGGGGGGGCCGGGGAGCTGTTTTTT. It translates to CSASGGAGELFF.